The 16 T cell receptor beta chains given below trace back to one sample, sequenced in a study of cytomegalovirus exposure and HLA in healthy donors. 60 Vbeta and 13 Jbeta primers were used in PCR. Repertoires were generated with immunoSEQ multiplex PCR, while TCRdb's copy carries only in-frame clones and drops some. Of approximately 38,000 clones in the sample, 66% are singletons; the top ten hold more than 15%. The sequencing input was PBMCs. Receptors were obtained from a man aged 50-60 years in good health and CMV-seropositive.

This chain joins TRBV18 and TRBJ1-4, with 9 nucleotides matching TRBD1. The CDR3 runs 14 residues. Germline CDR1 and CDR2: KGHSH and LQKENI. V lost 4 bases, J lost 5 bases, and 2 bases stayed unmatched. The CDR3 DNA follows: TGTGCCAGCTCACGGGGACAGGGCAATGAAAAACTGTTTTTT. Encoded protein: CASSRGQGNEKLFF.

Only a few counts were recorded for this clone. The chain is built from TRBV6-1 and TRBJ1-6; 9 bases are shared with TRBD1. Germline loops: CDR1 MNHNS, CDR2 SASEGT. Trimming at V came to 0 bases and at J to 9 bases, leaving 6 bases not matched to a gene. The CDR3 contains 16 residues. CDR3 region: CASSEAPPDRGSPLHF. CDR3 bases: TGTGCCAGCAGTGAAGCTCCTCCGGACAGGGGTTCACCCCTCCACTTT.

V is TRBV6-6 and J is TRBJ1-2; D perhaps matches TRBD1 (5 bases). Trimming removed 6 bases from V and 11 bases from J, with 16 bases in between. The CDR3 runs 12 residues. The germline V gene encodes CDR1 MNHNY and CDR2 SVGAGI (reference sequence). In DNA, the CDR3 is TGTGCCAGCAGGGAGACAGAACTCCAATACACCTTC. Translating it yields CASRETELQYTF.

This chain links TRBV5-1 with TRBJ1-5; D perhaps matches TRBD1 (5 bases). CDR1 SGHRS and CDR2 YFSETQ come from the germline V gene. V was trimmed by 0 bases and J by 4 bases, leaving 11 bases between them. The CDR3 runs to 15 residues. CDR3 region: CASSLESGRNQPQHF. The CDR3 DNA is TGCGCCAGCAGCTTGGAATCAGGGCGTAATCAGCCCCAGCATTTT.

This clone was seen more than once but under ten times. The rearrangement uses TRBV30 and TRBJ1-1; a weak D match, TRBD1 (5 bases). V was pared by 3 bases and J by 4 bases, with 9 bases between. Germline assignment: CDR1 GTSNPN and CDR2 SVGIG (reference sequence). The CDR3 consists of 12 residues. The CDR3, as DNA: TGTGCCTGGAGCGGGGGAACCACTGAAGCTTTCTTT. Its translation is CAWSGGTTEAFF. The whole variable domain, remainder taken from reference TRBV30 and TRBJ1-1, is SQTIHQWPATLVQPVGSPLSLECTVEGTSNPNLYWYRQAAGRGLQLLFYSVGIGQISSEVPQNLSASRPQDRQFILSSKKLLLSDSGFYLCAWSGGTTEAFFGQGTRLTVV.

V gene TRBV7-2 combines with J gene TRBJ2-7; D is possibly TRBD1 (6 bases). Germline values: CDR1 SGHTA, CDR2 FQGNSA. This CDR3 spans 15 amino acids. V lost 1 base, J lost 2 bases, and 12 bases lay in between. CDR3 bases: TGTGCCAGCAGCTTAGTTGGACAGATTACCTACGAGCAGTACTTC. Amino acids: CASSLVGQITYEQYF.

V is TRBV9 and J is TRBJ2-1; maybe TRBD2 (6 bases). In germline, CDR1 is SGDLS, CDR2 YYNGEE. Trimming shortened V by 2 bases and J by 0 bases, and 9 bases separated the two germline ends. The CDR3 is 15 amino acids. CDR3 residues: CASSVMGGSYNEQFF. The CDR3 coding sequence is TGTGCCAGCAGCGTTATGGGGGGCTCCTACAATGAGCAGTTCTTC.

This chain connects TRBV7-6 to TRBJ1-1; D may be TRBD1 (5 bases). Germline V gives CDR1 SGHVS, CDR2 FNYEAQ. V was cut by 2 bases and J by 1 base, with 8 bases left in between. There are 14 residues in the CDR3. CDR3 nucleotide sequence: TGTGCCAGCAGCTTAATCGGGGGGAACACTGAAGCTTTCTTT. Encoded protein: CASSLIGGNTEAFF. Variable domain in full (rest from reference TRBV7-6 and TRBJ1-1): GAGVSQSPRYKVTKRGQDVALRCDPISGHVSLYWYRQALGQGPEFLTYFNYEAQQDKSGLPNDRFSAERPEGSISTLTIQRTEQRDSAMYRCASSLIGGNTEAFFGQGTRLTVV.

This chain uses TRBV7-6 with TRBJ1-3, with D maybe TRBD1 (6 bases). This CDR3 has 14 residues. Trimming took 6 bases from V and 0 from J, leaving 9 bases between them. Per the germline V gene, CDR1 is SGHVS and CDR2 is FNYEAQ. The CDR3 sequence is CASRMDSSGNTIYF. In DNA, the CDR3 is TGTGCCAGCAGAATGGACAGCTCTGGAAACACCATATATTTT.

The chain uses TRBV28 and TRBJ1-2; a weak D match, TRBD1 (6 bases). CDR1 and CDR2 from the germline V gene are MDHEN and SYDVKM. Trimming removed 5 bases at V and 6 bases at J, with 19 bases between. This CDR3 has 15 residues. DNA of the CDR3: TGTGCCAGCAGTCCCTACCAGGGCAGGGGAAATGGCTACACCTTC. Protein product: CASSPYQGRGNGYTF.

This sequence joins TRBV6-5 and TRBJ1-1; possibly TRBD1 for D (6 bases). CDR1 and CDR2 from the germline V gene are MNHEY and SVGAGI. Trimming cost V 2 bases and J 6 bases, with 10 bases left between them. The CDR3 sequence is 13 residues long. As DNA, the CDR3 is TGTGCCAGCAGTTACGCCAGGGGCGCTGAAGCTTTCTTT. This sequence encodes CASSYARGAEAFF.

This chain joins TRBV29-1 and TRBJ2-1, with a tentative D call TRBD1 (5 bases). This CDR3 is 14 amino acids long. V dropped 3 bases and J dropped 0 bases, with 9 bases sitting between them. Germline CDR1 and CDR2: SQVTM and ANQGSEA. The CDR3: CSVDVGRSYNEQFF. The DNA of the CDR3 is TGCAGCGTTGACGTGGGGCGCTCCTACAATGAGCAGTTCTTC.

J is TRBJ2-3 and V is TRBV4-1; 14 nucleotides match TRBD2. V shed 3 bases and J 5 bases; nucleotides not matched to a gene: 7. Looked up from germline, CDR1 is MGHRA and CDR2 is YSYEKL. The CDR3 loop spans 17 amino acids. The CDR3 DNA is TGCGCCAGCAGCCAGGGAGGGACTAGCGGGGGAAGAGATACGCAGTATTTT. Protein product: CASSQGGTSGGRDTQYF.

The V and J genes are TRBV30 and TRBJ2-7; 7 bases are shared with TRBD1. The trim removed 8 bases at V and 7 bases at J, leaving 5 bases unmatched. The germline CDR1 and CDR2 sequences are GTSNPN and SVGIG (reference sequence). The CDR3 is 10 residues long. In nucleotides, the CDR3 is TGTGCCGTGACAGGGAATGAGCAGTACTTC. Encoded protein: CAVTGNEQYF.

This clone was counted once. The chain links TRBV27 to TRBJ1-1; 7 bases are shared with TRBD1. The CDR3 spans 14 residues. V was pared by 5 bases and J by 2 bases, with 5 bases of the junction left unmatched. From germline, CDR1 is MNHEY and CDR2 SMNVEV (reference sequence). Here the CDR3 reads CASSSRDRNTEAFF. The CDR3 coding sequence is TGTGCCAGCAGTAGCCGGGACAGAAACACTGAAGCTTTCTTT.

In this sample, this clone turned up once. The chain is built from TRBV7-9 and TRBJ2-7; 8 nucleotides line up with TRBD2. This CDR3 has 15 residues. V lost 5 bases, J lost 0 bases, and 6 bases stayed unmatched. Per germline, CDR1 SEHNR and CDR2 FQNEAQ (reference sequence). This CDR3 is CASSAQRGSSYEQYF. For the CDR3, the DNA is TGTGCCAGCAGCGCCCAGCGGGGGAGCTCCTACGAGCAGTACTTC.